This passage covers 32 T cell receptor beta chains from one sample sequenced in a study of blood T cells in healthy people across ages. Alongside a J-beta primer mix, a sample-barcoded 5' primer served in a second PCR lasting about 7 to 12 cycles. TCRdb reprocessed the 5' RACE reads with MiXCR, giving one entry per CDR3 protein. In the table there are more than 550,000 distinct CDR3 sequences, 22% of which are singletons. The sample taken for sequencing was blood. Receptor source: a man aged 70 or older in good health.

The V gene is TRBV20-1, the J gene TRBJ1-1; tentative D call: TRBD1 (6 bases). V shed 5 bases and J shed 3 bases, with 16 bases lying between them. The CDR3 has 14 residues. Germline CDR1 DFQATT, CDR2 SNEGSKA (reference sequence). The CDR3 sequence is CSASGQTADTEAFF. In DNA form, the CDR3 reads TGCAGTGCTTCCGGACAGACTGCGGACACTGAAGCTTTCTTT.

The chain combines TRBV7-3 with TRBJ2-4, with D hard to call. The CDR3 consists of 14 residues. Germline lookup yields CDR1 SGHTA and CDR2 FQGTGA. V was trimmed by 2 bases and J by 9 bases, leaving 14 bases between them. CDR3 bases: TGTGCCAGCAGCTTATTGGTAGGGCCTGGCATTCAGTACTTC. It is translated as CASSLLVGPGIQYF. Full variable domain (remainder filled in from reference TRBV7-3 and TRBJ2-4): GAGVSQTPSNKVTEKGKYVELRCDPISGHTALYWYRQSLGQGPEFLIYFQGTGAADDSGLPNDRFFAVRPEGSVSTLKIQRTERGDSAVYLCASSLLVGPGIQYFGAGTRLSVL.

This rearrangement joins TRBV6-5 to TRBJ1-2, with D perhaps TRBD1 (5 bases). Per germline, CDR1 MNHEY and CDR2 SVGAGI. Trimming removed 2 bases from V and 7 bases from J, with 14 bases in between. This CDR3 has 14 residues. For the CDR3, the DNA is TGTGCCAGCAGTTACCGAAGACAGCTGGGTGGCTACACCTTC. This encodes CASSYRRQLGGYTF.

In this sample, this clonotype turned up a few times. The chain joins TRBV12-3 or TRBV12-4 to TRBJ1-4, with D perhaps matching TRBD1 (6 bases). Trimming cost V 7 bases and J 0 bases, with 15 bases left between them. This CDR3 has 16 amino acids. The CDR3 loop is CASTSTGGPTNEKLFF. The CDR3 bases are TGTGCCAGCACCTCGACCGGGGGGCCAACTAATGAAAAACTGTTTTTT.

This clonotype was observed a handful of times. CDR3 nucleotides: TGCGCCAGCAGCTCGACAGGGGTCGGTTTGAACACTGAAGCTTTCTTT. Its translation: CASSSTGVGLNTEAFF. The V and J genes are TRBV5-1 and TRBJ1-1, with TRBD1 matching over 8 bases. V trimming: 3 bases; J trimming: 0 bases; junction bases outside the gene matches: 7. The CDR3 consists of 16 residues. Germline CDR1 SGHRS, CDR2 YFSETQ.

This clonotype has a handful of counts. The genes are TRBV5-1 and TRBJ1-4; tentative D call: TRBD1 (5 bases). Per the germline V gene, CDR1 is SGHRS and CDR2 is YFSETQ. V was cut by 4 bases and J by 6 bases, with 16 bases left in between. CDR3 length: 15 residues. In DNA form, the CDR3 reads TGCGCCAGCAGCCGGATAGGGGATGGGGATGAAAAACTGTTTTTT. This codes for CASSRIGDGDEKLFF.

This clonotype showed up just a few times. This chain connects TRBV30 to TRBJ1-2, with a possible D match to TRBD1 (6 bases). CDR1 is GTSNPN and CDR2 is SVGIG in the germline V gene (reference sequence). V was pared by 3 bases and J by 2 bases, with 16 bases between. CDR3 size: 15 residues. The CDR3, as DNA: TGTGCCTGGAGCCTGACGAGGCAGGGGAACTATGGCTACACCTTC. Amino acids: CAWSLTRQGNYGYTF. Variable domain in full (rest from reference TRBV30 and TRBJ1-2): SQTIHQWPATLVQPVGSPLSLECTVEGTSNPNLYWYRQAAGRGLQLLFYSVGIGQISSEVPQNLSASRPQDRQFILSSKKLLLSDSGFYLCAWSLTRQGNYGYTFGSGTRLTVV.

The V gene is TRBV19, the J gene TRBJ2-1, with TRBD2 matching over 11 bases. V lost 7 bases and J lost 8; bases outside the gene matches: 10. Germline-derived CDR1 and CDR2 are LNHDA and SQIVND (reference sequence). The CDR3 extends over 15 amino acids. The CDR3: CASTRIAGGPYEQFF. In nucleotides, the CDR3 is TGTGCCAGTACCAGAATAGCGGGAGGGCCGTATGAGCAGTTCTTC. Full variable domain (outside the CDR3, taken from reference TRBV19 and TRBJ2-1): DGGITQSPKYLFRKEGQNVTLSCEQNLNHDAMYWYRQDPGQGLRLIYYSQIVNDFQKGDIAEGYSVSREKKESFPLTVTSAQKNPTAFYLCASTRIAGGPYEQFFGPGTRLTVL.

This clonotype occurred a few times. As DNA, the CDR3 is TGTGCCAGCAGTTACTTGGGGGAAACAGCCGAGCAGTACTTC. As protein: CASSYLGETAEQYF. The chain uses TRBV6-2 or TRBV6-3 and TRBJ2-5; D possibly matches TRBD1 or TRBD2 (5 bases each). The end of the DNA fits TRBJ2-7 better, so the J call may be wrong. Germline assignment: CDR1 MNHEY and CDR2 SVGEGT. The CDR3 has 14 amino acids.

The gene calls are TRBV9 and TRBJ1-2; no clear D gene. In germline, CDR1 is SGDLS, CDR2 YYNGEE. The CDR3 runs to 15 residues. V lost 4 bases and J 3 bases, leaving 16 bases between the germline ends. CDR3 loop: CASSPRLGLHYGYTF. DNA of the CDR3: TGTGCCAGCAGCCCCCGCCTCGGGCTTCACTATGGCTACACCTTC.

The table lists this clonotype with a few counts. The chain joins TRBV6-5 to TRBJ1-5, with D hard to call. CDR1 is MNHEY and CDR2 is SVGAGI in the germline V gene. The CDR3 loop spans 14 amino acids. V lost 6 bases, J lost 5 bases, and 14 bases lay in between. The CDR3 DNA is TGTGCCAGCAGAGAGGTTGCCGACCATCAGCCCCAGCATTTT. It specifies CASREVADHQPQHF.

The chain employs TRBV29-1 and TRBJ2-5; perhaps TRBD1 as D (6 bases). The J call is in doubt because the DNA end fits TRBJ2-1 better. The CDR3 contains 15 residues. Germline V lookup: CDR1 SQVTM, CDR2 ANQGSEA. The DNA for the CDR3 is TGCAGCGTTCCCACTCCGAACAGGGCCTACAATGAGCAGTTCTTC. It is translated as CSVPTPNRAYNEQFF.

This clonotype was counted between two and nine times. The rearrangement links TRBV20-1 to TRBJ2-3; 7 nucleotides align to TRBD2. Germline CDR1 and CDR2: DFQATT and SNEGSKA (reference sequence). The V and J ends lost 5 bases and 4 bases, in that order; junction bases with no gene match: 12. The CDR3 runs 15 residues. CDR3 region: CSAPRYPLAADTQYF. Written as DNA, the CDR3 is TGCAGTGCTCCGAGATATCCCCTAGCGGCAGATACGCAGTATTTT.

The chain links TRBV6-5 to TRBJ1-6, with D unresolved. The germline V and J ends were trimmed by 0 bases and 5 bases, with 14 bases remaining between them. CDR1 is MNHEY and CDR2 is SVGAGI in the germline V gene. CDR3 length: 17 residues. The CDR3 sequence: CASSYSPRPRNNSPLHF. The CDR3 bases are TGTGCCAGCAGTTACTCTCCGCGCCCCCGGAATAATTCACCCCTCCACTTT.

V and J are TRBV20-1 and TRBJ2-3; a possible D gene is TRBD1 (6 bases). Germline CDR1 reads DFQATT; CDR2 reads SNEGSKA (reference sequence). The germline V and J ends were trimmed by 0 bases and 5 bases, with 12 bases remaining between them. The CDR3 length is 14 residues. The DNA of the CDR3 is TGCAGTGCTAGAGATACACAGGGCGGAGATACGCAGTATTTT. Translating gives CSARDTQGGDTQYF.

This sequence joins TRBV20-1 and TRBJ2-3; TRBD2 matches at 9 bases. The CDR3 is 15 residues long. Trimming at V came to 0 bases and at J to 5 bases, leaving 6 bases not matched to a gene. Germline-derived CDR1 and CDR2 are DFQATT and SNEGSKA (reference sequence). In DNA form, the CDR3 reads TGCAGTGCTAGAGATCTGCGGGAGGGGGGAGATACGCAGTATTTT. This translates into CSARDLREGGDTQYF.

There are a few counts of this clonotype. V is TRBV24-1 and J is TRBJ2-2; D gene uncertain. Germline CDR1 is KGHDR and CDR2 is SFDVKD. This CDR3 is built from 14 residues. Deletions cut 2 bases from V and 3 bases from J, with 6 bases between. Here the CDR3 DNA reads TGTGCCACCAGTGATTACAGAGACACCGGGGAGCTGTTTTTT. It is translated as CATSDYRDTGELFF.

The sample holds many counts of this clonotype. The CDR3 protein is CSARVSGTDTQYF. CDR3 nucleotide sequence: TGCAGTGCTAGAGTTAGCGGCACAGATACGCAGTATTTT. The V gene is TRBV20-1, the J gene TRBJ2-3, with D possibly being TRBD2 (5 bases). V lost 1 base and J lost 1, with 6 bases in between. CDR3 size: 13 residues. Germline CDR1 is DFQATT and CDR2 is SNEGSKA (reference sequence).

This clonotype appeared a few times. The chain employs TRBV12-3 or TRBV12-4 and TRBJ1-1; D is uncertain. This CDR3 contains 12 residues. Trimming shortened V by 6 bases and J by 0 bases, and 5 bases separated the two germline ends. The CDR3 loop reads CASSVMNTEAFF. CDR3 in DNA: TGTGCCAGCAGCGTAATGAACACTGAAGCTTTCTTT.

The sample holds a few counts of this clonotype. This chain uses TRBV6-6 with TRBJ2-2, with 10 bases lining up with TRBD2. The CDR3 runs 14 residues. The trim removed 11 bases at V and 6 bases at J, leaving 9 bases unmatched. Germline V gives CDR1 MNHNY, CDR2 SVGAGI (reference sequence). CDR3 region: CAGKAGGIAGELFF. In nucleotides, the CDR3 is TGTGCCGGTAAAGCGGGAGGGATCGCCGGGGAGCTGTTTTTT.

CDR3 coding DNA: TGCGCCAGCAGCTTAGGAGGCCTGGAAATTAATGAGCAGTTCTTC. Translation: CASSLGGLEINEQFF. This chain links TRBV5-1 with TRBJ2-7; maybe TRBD2 (5 bases). The J call may not be correct, given that the DNA end is closer to TRBJ2-1. CDR1 SGHRS and CDR2 YFSETQ come from the germline V gene. The CDR3 extends over 15 amino acids.

The chain has TRBV7-2 and TRBJ2-3; 10 bases align to TRBD2. This CDR3 has 19 residues. J lost 3 bases, V lost 1 base, and 13 bases had no gene match. CDR1 SGHTA and CDR2 FQGNSA come from the germline V gene. CDR3 DNA: TGTGCCAGCAGCTTAGGGGGCTCGCTAGCGGGAGTGGGGACAGATACGCAGTATTTT. Translated, it gives CASSLGGSLAGVGTDTQYF.

The sample holds a few counts of this clonotype. V gene TRBV24-1 combines with J gene TRBJ2-7; D gene unclear. The closer fit of TRBJ2-1 to the DNA end suggests the J call may be wrong. Per the germline V gene, CDR1 is KGHDR and CDR2 is SFDVKD. This CDR3 is 13 amino acids long. The CDR3 protein is CATSEPPLDEQFF. The CDR3 DNA is TGTGCCACCAGTGAACCACCCCTGGATGAGCAGTTCTTC.

This clonotype occurred a few times. This chain connects TRBV20-1 to TRBJ2-3; possible D gene TRBD1, 5 bases. The CDR3 spans 15 residues. Germline V gene lookup returns CDR1 DFQATT and CDR2 SNEGSKA (reference sequence). The V gene lost 6 bases and the J gene lost 0 bases, with 16 bases spanning the gap. The CDR3 DNA is TGCAGTGCCATTCCAGGAGACAGAAGCACAGATACGCAGTATTTT. Protein sequence: CSAIPGDRSTDTQYF.

The gene calls are TRBV6-5 and TRBJ1-5; D possibly corresponds to TRBD1 (5 bases). The V end was cut by 6 bases, the J end by 3 bases, with 9 bases between. The CDR3 totals 13 residues. Germline V gene sequence: CDR1 MNHEY, CDR2 SVGAGI. Here the CDR3 DNA reads TGTGCCAGCAGCCGGGACCTCAATCAGCCCCAGCATTTT. Translating gives CASSRDLNQPQHF.

This rearrangement joins TRBV12-3 or TRBV12-4 to TRBJ1-3; no definite D call. Trimming removed 7 bases from V and 0 bases from J, with 16 bases in between. This CDR3 has 16 amino acids. CDR3 sequence (DNA): TGTGCCAGCACCTTGGGCAGTGCGTACTCTGGAAACACCATATATTTT. This sequence encodes CASTLGSAYSGNTIYF.

The rearrangement links TRBV12-3 or TRBV12-4 to TRBJ1-1, with D maybe TRBD1 (5 bases). This CDR3 spans 14 amino acids. V was shortened by 1 base and J by 2 bases, with 8 bases between the two germline ends. The CDR3 sequence is CASSLVQDNTEAFF. CDR3 nucleotide sequence: TGTGCCAGCAGTTTAGTACAGGACAACACTGAAGCTTTCTTT.

V gene TRBV29-1 combines with J gene TRBJ1-1; a weak D match, TRBD1 (5 bases). The V gene lost 5 bases and the J gene lost 1 base, with 20 bases spanning the gap. The CDR3 has 16 amino acids. From germline, CDR1 is SQVTM and CDR2 ANQGSEA. DNA for the CDR3: TGCAGCGTTCCAACTGGACCCACGGGGGAGAACACTGAAGCTTTCTTT. It yields the protein CSVPTGPTGENTEAFF.

The J gene is TRBJ2-3, the V gene TRBV5-1, with 8 positions matching TRBD1. CDR3 length equals 16 residues. The germline gives CDR1 SGHRS, CDR2 YFSETQ. V was pared by 4 bases and J by 1 base, with 8 bases of the junction left unmatched. The CDR3 nucleotides are TGCGCCAGCAGCACCTCAGGGGGCGCAGGCACAGATACGCAGTATTTT. Translation: CASSTSGGAGTDTQYF.

This clonotype was picked up a small number of times. The chain recombines TRBV29-1 with TRBJ2-5; either TRBD1 or TRBD2 may fit D (5 bases each). The CDR3 contains 13 residues. V was shortened by 4 bases and J by 9 bases, with 18 bases between the two germline ends. Germline V CDR1 and CDR2: SQVTM, ANQGSEA. The CDR3 is CSVVPPGLGAQYF. CDR3 bases: TGCAGCGTTGTGCCGCCTGGGTTGGGGGCCCAGTACTTC. Full variable domain (remainder filled in from reference TRBV29-1 and TRBJ2-5): SAVISQKPSRDICQRGTSLTIQCQVDSQVTMMFWYRQQPGQSLTLIATANQGSEATYESGFVIDKFPISRPNLTFSTLTVSNMSPEDSSIYLCSVVPPGLGAQYFGPGTRLLVL.

This clonotype was recorded a few times. The chain joins TRBV20-1 to TRBJ2-5, with 7 bases that match TRBD1. This CDR3 has 15 amino acids. Germline CDR1 is DFQATT and CDR2 is SNEGSKA (reference sequence). V gave up 0 bases and J gave up 0 bases; unmatched junction bases: 4. The CDR3 DNA sequence: TGCAGTGCTAGAGATGGGGGACAGTACCAAGAGACCCAGTACTTC. Protein product: CSARDGGQYQETQYF.

V gene TRBV20-1 combines with J gene TRBJ1-3; D is possibly TRBD1 (6 bases). This CDR3 region has 14 residues. V lost 1 base and J lost 4, with 11 bases in between. The germline V gene has CDR1 DFQATT and CDR2 SNEGSKA (reference sequence). CDR3 DNA sequence: TGCAGTGCTAGAGTGGGGGGGCACGGAAACACCATATATTTT. This translates into CSARVGGHGNTIYF.